This TCR beta chain was identified during a study of cytomegalovirus exposure and HLA in healthy donors. Sequencing used immunoSEQ multiplex PCR; TCRdb keeps in-frame clones, though not all of them. The sample lists some 180,000 clones, about 81% occurring once. The donors formed part of the 120-subject validation cohort, distinct from the roughly 700-subject first cohort. This CDR3 is built from 14 residues. Looked up from germline, CDR1 is MNHEY and CDR2 is SVGAGI. With 2 bases removed from V and 3 bases from J, the gap between germline ends came to 10 bases. V and J are TRBV6-5 and TRBJ1-1; D is unresolved. The sequenced sample consisted of PBMCs. The sequence was collected from a woman aged 30 to 39 in good health and CMV-seronegative. DNA of the CDR3: TGTGCCAGCAGTTACAATGGGCAGGACACTGAAGCTTTCTTT. Its translation is CASSYNGQDTEAFF.